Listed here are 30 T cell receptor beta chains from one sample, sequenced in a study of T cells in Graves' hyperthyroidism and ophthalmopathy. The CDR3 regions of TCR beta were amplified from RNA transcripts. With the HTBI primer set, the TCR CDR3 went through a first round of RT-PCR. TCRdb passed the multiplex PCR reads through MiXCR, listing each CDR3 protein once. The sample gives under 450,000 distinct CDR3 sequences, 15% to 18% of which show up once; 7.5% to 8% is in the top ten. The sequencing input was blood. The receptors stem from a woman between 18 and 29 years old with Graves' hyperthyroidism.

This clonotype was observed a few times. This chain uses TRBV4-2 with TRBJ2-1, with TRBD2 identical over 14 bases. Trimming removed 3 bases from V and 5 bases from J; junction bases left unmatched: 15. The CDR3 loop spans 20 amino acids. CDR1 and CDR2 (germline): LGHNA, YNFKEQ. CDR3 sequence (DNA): TGTGCCAGCAGCCATTGGAAACCCGGGACTAGCGGGAGTCGGCACAATGAGCAGTTCTTC. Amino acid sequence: CASSHWKPGTSGSRHNEQFF.

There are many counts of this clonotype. CDR3 nucleotides: TGTGCCAGCAGTCCGAGGACCTGGGATGAGCAGTTCTTC. Translated: CASSPRTWDEQFF. The chain uses TRBV6-1 and TRBJ2-1; no definite D call. Germline values: CDR1 MNHNS, CDR2 SASEGT. V lost 5 bases and J lost 8, with 13 bases in between. This CDR3 contains 13 residues.

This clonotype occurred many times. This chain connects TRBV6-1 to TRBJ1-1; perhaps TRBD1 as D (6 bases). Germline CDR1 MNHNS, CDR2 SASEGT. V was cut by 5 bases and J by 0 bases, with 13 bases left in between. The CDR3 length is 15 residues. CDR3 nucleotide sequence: TGTGCCAGCAGTTCGGCGGGACACCTGAACACTGAAGCTTTCTTT. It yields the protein CASSSAGHLNTEAFF.

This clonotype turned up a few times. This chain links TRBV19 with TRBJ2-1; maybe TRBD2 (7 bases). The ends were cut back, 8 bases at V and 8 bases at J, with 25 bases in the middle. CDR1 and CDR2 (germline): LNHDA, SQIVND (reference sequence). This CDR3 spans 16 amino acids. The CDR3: CASSRGGSLGLHEQFF. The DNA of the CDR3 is TGTGCCAGTTCCAGGGGAGGGTCCCTTGGTTTGCATGAGCAGTTCTTC.

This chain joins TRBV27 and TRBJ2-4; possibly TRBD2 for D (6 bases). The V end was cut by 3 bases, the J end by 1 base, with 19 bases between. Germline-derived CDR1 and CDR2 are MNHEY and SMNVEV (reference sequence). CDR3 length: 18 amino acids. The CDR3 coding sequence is TGTGCCAGCAGTTTGGGGGGAGCGGAACCCGGGGCCAAAAACATTCAGTACTTC. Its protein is CASSLGGAEPGAKNIQYF.

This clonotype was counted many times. CDR3 protein: CATSREGLAEGRDTGELFF. In DNA, the CDR3 is TGTGCCACCAGCAGAGAGGGACTAGCGGAGGGGAGGGACACCGGGGAGCTGTTTTTT. This sequence joins TRBV15 and TRBJ2-2; 11 bases map to TRBD2. The CDR3 runs to 19 residues. Germline-derived CDR1 and CDR2 are LNHNV and YYDKDF (reference sequence). V was clipped by 0 bases and J by 3 bases; unmatched bases: 9.

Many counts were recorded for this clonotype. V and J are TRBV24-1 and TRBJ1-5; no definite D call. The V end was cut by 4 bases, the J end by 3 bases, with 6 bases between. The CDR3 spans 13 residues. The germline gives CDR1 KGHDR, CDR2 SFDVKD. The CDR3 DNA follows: TGTGCCACCAGTGAGAACACCAATCAGCCCCAGCATTTT. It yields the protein CATSENTNQPQHF.

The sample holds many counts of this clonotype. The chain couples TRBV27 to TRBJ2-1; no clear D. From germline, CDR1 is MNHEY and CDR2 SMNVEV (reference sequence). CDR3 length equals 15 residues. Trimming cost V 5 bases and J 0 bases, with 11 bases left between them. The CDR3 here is CASSIIFSSYNEQFF. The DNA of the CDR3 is TGTGCCAGCAGTATAATATTTAGCTCCTACAATGAGCAGTTCTTC.

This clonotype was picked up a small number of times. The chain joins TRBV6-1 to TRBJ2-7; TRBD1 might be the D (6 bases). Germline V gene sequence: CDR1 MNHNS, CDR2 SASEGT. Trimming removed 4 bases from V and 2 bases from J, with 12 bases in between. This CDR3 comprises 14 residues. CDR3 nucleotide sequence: TGTGCCAGCAGTGCGACAGGTCCCCCCTACGAGCAGTACTTC. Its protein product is CASSATGPPYEQYF.

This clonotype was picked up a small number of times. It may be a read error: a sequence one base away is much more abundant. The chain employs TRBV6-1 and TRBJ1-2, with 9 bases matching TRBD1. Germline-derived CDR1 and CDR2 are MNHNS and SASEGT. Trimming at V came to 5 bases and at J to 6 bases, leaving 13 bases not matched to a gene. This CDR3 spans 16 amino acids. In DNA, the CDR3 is TGTGCCAGCAGTCCCACCGGGACAGGGATACCGGATGGCTACACCTTC. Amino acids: CASSPTGTGIPDGYTF.

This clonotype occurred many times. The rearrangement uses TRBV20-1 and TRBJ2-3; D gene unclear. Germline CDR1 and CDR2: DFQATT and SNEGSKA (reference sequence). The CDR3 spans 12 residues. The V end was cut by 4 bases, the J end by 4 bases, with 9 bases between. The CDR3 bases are TGCAGTGCTAAGCAACCGGCAGATACGCAGTATTTT. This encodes CSAKQPADTQYF.

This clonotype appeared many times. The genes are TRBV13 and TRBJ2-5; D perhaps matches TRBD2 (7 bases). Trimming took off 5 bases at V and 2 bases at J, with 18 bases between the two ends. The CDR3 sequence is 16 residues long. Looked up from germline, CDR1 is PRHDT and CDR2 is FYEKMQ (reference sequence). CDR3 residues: CASSPPGGRQQETQYF. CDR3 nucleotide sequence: TGTGCCAGCAGCCCACCCGGGGGGCGCCAACAAGAGACCCAGTACTTC.

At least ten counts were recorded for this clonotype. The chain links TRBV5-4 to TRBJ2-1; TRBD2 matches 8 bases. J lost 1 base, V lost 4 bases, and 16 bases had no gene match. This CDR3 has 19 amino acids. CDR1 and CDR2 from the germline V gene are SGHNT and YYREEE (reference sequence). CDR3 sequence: CASSRQWPGGAGSYNEQFF. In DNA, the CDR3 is TGTGCCAGCAGCAGACAGTGGCCCGGGGGGGCCGGGTCCTACAATGAGCAGTTCTTC.

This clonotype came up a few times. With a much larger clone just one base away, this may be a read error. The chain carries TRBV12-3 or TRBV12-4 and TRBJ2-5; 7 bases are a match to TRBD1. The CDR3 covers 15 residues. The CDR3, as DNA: TGTGCCAGCAGCCTCGGACAGGCGAACCAAGGGACCCAGTACTTC. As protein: CASSLGQANQGTQYF.

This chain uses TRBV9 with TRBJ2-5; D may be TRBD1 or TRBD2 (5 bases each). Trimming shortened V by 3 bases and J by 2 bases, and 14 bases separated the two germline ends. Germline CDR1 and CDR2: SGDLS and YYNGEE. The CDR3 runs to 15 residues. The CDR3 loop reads CASSAWDRQQETQYF. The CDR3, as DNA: TGTGCCAGCAGCGCCTGGGACCGACAACAAGAGACCCAGTACTTC. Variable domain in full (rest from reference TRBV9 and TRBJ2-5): DSGVTQTPKHLITATGQRVTLRCSPRSGDLSVYWYQQSLDQGLQFLIQYYNGEERAKGNILERFSAQQFPDLHSELNLSSLELGDSALYFCASSAWDRQQETQYFGPGTRLLVL.

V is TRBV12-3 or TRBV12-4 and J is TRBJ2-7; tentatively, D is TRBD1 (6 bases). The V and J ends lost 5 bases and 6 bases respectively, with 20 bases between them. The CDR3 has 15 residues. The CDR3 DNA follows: TGTGCCAGCAGTCCGGTGGCAGGGGAACTGATCGAGCAGTACTTC. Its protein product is CASSPVAGELIEQYF.

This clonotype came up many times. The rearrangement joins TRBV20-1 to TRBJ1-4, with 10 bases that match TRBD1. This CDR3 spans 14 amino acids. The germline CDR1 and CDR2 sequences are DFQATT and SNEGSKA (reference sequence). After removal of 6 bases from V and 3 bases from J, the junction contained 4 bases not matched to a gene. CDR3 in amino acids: CSAPGQGPNEKLFF. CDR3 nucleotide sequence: TGCAGTGCCCCGGGACAGGGGCCTAATGAAAAACTGTTTTTT.

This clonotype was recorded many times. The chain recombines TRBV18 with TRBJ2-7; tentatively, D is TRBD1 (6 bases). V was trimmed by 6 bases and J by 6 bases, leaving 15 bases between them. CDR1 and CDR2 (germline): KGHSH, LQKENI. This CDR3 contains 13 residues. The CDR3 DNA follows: TGTGCCAGCTCTCGGGAACAGGGCACCGAGCAGTACTTC. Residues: CASSREQGTEQYF.

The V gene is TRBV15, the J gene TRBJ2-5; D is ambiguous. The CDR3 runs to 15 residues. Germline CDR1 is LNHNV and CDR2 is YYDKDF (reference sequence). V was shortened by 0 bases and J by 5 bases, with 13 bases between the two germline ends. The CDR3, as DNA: TGTGCCACCAGCAGAGATTGGGGAAAAACGGAGACCCAGTACTTC. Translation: CATSRDWGKTETQYF.

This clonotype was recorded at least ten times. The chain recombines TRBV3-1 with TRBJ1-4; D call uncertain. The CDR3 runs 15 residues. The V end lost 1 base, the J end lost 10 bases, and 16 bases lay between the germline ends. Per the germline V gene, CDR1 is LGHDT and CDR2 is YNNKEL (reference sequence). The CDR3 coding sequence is TGTGCCAGCAGCCAAGGATGGGTCGAGGTTAGAAAACTGTTTTTT. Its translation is CASSQGWVEVRKLFF.

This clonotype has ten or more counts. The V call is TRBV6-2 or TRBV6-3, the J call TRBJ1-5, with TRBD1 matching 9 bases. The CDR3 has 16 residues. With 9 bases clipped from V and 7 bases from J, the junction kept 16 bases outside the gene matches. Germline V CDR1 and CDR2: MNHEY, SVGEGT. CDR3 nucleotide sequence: TGTGCCAGTGTCGCCGGGATAGGACAGGGGTACCAGCCCCAGCATTTT. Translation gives CASVAGIGQGYQPQHF.

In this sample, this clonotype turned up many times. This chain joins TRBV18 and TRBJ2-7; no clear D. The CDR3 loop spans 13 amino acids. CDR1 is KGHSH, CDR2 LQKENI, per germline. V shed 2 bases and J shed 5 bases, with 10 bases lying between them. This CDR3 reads CASSPKDGDEQYF. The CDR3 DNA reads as TGTGCCAGCTCACCAAAGGACGGTGACGAGCAGTACTTC.

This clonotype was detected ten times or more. CDR3 region: CASSDPPAGVDTQYF. DNA of the CDR3: TGTGCCAGCAGCGACCCCCCAGCGGGCGTAGATACGCAGTATTTT. The chain uses TRBV9 and TRBJ2-3, with D possibly matching TRBD2 (6 bases). Germline V gives CDR1 SGDLS, CDR2 YYNGEE. This CDR3 contains 15 residues. The V and J ends lost 3 bases and 5 bases respectively, with 16 bases between them.

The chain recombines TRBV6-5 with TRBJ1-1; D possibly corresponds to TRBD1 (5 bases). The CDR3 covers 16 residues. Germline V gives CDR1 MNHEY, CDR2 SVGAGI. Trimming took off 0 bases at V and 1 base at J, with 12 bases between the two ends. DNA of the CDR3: TGTGCCAGCAGTTACTCTGGCAGGGCAAAGAACACTGAAGCTTTCTTT. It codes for CASSYSGRAKNTEAFF.

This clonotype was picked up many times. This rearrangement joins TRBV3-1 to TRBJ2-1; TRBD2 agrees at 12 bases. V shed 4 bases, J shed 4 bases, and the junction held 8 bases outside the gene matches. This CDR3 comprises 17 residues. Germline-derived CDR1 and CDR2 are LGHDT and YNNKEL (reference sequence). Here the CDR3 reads CASSPFTSGRNYNEQFF. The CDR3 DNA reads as TGTGCCAGCAGCCCGTTCACTAGCGGGAGGAATTACAATGAGCAGTTCTTC.

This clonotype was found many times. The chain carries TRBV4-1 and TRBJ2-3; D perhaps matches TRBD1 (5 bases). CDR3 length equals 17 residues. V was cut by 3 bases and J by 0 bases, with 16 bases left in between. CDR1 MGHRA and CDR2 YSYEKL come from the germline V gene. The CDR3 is CASSQFEAQASTDTQYF. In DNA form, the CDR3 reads TGCGCCAGCAGCCAGTTCGAGGCACAGGCTAGCACAGATACGCAGTATTTT.

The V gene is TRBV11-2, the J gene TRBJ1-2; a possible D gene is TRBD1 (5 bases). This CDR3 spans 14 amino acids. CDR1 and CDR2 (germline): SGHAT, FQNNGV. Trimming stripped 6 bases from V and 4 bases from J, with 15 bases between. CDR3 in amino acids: CASSSDGGVYGYTF. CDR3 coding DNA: TGTGCCAGCAGTTCGGACGGAGGGGTCTATGGCTACACCTTC.

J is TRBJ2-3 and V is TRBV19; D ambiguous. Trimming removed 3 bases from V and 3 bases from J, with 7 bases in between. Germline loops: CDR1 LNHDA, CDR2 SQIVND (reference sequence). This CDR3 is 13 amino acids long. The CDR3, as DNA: TGTGCCAGTAGTATTGAGGCAACAGATACGCAGTATTTT. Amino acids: CASSIEATDTQYF.

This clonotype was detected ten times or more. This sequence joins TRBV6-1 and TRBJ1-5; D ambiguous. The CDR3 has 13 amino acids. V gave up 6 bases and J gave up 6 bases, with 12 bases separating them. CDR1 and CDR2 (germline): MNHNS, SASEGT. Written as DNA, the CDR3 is TGTGCCAGCAGGGCCGGGAGGACTCAGCCCCAGCATTTT. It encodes CASRAGRTQPQHF.

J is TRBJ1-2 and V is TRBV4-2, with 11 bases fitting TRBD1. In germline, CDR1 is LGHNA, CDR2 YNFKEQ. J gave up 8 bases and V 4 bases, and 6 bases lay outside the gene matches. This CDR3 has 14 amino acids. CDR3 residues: CASSLGTGGGGYTF. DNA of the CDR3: TGTGCCAGCAGCCTCGGGACAGGGGGAGGCGGCTACACCTTC.